The T cell receptor beta chain under discussion was sequenced for a study of graft-versus-host responses after intestinal transplantation. Assay: immunoSEQ multiplex PCR; the TCRdb copy retains only in-frame clones and omits some. The data hold 900 to 1,500 clones, with about 83% observed a single time. The clonotype originates from a human patient who received an intestinal transplant, so some T cells may come from the graft donor. The specimen comprised PBMCs, sampled 7 days after intestinal transplantation.

The CDR3 DNA reads TGTGCCAGCAGCTTATACAGAGGAACAGATACGCAGTATTTT. This sequence encodes CASSLYRGTDTQYF. The chain has TRBV7-3 and TRBJ2-3; the D is unclear. This CDR3 is built from 14 residues. Looked up from germline, CDR1 is SGHTA and CDR2 is FQGTGA. With 2 bases removed from V and 3 bases from J, the gap between germline ends came to 9 bases.